This T cell receptor beta chain came from a study of shared clonotypes between healthy human individuals. Trimming left V 3 bases short and J 2 bases short, with 13 bases between. The CDR3 length is 15 residues. The germline V gene has CDR1 MGHRA and CDR2 YSYEKL. Concerning this clone itself: Its target is not known.

Study outcomes and limitations: Among donors, the sharing of clonotypes was expected to be influenced by sequencing depth. Researchers found naive subsets generally carried larger estimated richness than memory subsets.

Every immunoSEQ plate was one replicate of a subset's evenly spread DNA. Method: immunoSEQ multiplex PCR; TCRdb's copy keeps in-frame clones and lacks some. Of a few hundred thousand clones listed, around 90% were seen once; the top ten hold about 16%. The receptor's source is a man aged 18 to 30 in good health. This chain links TRBV4-1 with TRBJ2-5, with a weak D call TRBD2 (6 bases). Material: memory CD8+ T cells sorted from blood. The subset here: CD45RO+ cells pooled with CCR7-negative TemRA cells. As DNA, the CDR3 is TGCGCCAGCAGCCAGCTTGCCGGGAGTCAAGAGACCCAGTACTTC. It is translated as CASSQLAGSQETQYF.